This T cell receptor (beta chain) was recorded in a study of human versus mouse CDR3 diversity and MHC coevolution (TCRdb year 2017). Some background on the complete study: According to reports, the immunoSEQ assay can detect one in 200,000 T cells and keeps multiplex PCR amplification bias to a minimum. Across mouse and human samples, each sample had between about 0.6 x 10^7 and 1.6 x 10^7 valid reads. As a reference point for TCR selection on multiple MHC II alleles, the study used human naive CD4 T cell repertoires and compared them against human-TCR-locus transgenic mice that have a single MHC II. The human cohort was made up of three healthy volunteer blood donors, who at collection were aged 30 to 39, 40 to 49 and 60 to 70, one donor in each range. What the work shows at the level of the full study, not this receptor alone: According to iCHAO1 estimates, humans had the largest TCR beta repertoire, 1.5 million to 2 million clonotypes, which was attributed likely to selection by multiple MHC II molecules. The lowest clonal inequality scores among all compared groups were observed in most of the three human donors. On average, humans had more CDR3 deletions and insertions than mice, indicating greater exonuclease and TdT activity. Repertoire diversity was not regarded as directly comparable between humans and mice because human T cells were selected on five to seven MHC II alleles.

The germline V gene yields SGHDT for CDR1 and YYEEEE for CDR2. Its CDR3 holds 12 amino acids, cysteine through phenylalanine. Only the CDR3 DNA stays, 36 bases, in frame from base 1. V sheds 2 bases and J sheds 4 bases, leaving 6 bases between their ends. Fluorescence-activated cell sorting was used to pull naive CD4 T cells, meaning cells that were CD45RO-negative and CD62L-positive, out of the PBMCs. Each donor gave around 50 ml of fresh peripheral blood, from which PBMCs were isolated by Ficoll density centrifugation. Cells were sorted on a FACSAria III instrument, and every sample had a purity above 90%. Genomic DNA was extracted from the sorted cells using the QIAGEN blood and tissue kit and was quantified on a NanoDrop 1000. TCR alpha and beta chains were deep sequenced and quantified on the immunoSEQ platform using multiplex PCR of genomic DNA. The study's processing was this. IMGT gene and region definitions were used to annotate TCR sequences. Out-of-frame rearrangements were taken as a proxy for the preselection repertoire and were compared with in-frame clonotypes. Repertoire size was estimated with the iCHAO1 estimator supplied with the immunoSEQ platform. A Gini index based on the Lorenz curve was applied to in-frame amino acid clonotypes to measure clonal inequality. Shared clonotypes were counted with the intersect function of the R package tcR, and similarity was scored with the Jaccard index. V, J and V-J usage frequencies went into a principal component analysis run with the R prcomp function, with no normalization applied. TCRdb carries this immuneACCESS record with in-frame sequences only. Its versions omit some clonotypes, under half of them owing to an unresolved V gene in the studies checked, with the rest unexplained. D and trimming were read from the DNA, whereas the V and J calls and clone size are those reported in that table. For this sample there are tens of thousands of clones; around 93% appear just once. The biggest ten clones account for about 1.4% of the sample.

A remark on this clone: This receptor's antigen is unknown. Per-base quality was not reported, and no clone a single base away is much larger than it.

Recombination connected TRBV5-6 to TRBJ1-1; the D region possibly corresponds to TRBD1 (5 bases align). The sample consisted of naive CD4+ T cells from blood. The cell subset or site label corresponds to: CD45RO-negative CD62L-positive naive CD4 T cells. The receptor comes from a person aged 30 to 70 in good health. The DNA sequence is given as TGTGCCAGCAGCTTCAGGGTCACTGAAGCTTTCTTT. Translation gives CASSFRVTEAFF.